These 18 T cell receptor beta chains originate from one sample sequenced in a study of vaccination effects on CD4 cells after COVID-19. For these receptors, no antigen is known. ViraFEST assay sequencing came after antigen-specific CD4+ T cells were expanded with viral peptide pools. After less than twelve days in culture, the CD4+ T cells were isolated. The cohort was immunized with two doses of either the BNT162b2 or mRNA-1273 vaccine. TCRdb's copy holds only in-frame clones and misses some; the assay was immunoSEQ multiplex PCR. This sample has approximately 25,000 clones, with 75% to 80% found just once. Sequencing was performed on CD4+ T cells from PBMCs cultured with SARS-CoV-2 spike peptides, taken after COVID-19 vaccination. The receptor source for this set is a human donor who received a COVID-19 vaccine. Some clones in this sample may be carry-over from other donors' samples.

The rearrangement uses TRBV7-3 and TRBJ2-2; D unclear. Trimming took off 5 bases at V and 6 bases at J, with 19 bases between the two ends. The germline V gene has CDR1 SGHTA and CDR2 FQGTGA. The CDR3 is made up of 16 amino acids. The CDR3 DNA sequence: TGTGCCAGCAGCCCCGTTTGGTCGGCTACAGCCGGGGAGCTGTTTTTT. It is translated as CASSPVWSATAGELFF. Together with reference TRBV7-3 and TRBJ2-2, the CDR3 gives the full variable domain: GAGVSQTPSNKVTEKGKYVELRCDPISGHTALYWYRQSLGQGPEFLIYFQGTGAADDSGLPNDRFFAVRPEGSVSTLKIQRTERGDSAVYLCASSPVWSATAGELFFGEGSRLTVL.

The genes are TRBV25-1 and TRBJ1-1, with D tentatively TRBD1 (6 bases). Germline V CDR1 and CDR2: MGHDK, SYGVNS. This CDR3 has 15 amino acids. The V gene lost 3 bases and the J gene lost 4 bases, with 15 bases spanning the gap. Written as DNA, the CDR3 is TGTGCCAGCAGTGATGTATACAGGGATTTCACTGAAGCTTTCTTT. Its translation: CASSDVYRDFTEAFF.

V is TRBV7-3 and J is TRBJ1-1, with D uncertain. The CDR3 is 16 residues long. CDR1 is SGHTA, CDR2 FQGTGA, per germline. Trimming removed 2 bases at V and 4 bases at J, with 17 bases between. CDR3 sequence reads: CASSLGSGRHSTEAFF. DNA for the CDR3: TGTGCCAGCAGCTTAGGGTCAGGCCGACATAGCACTGAAGCTTTCTTT.

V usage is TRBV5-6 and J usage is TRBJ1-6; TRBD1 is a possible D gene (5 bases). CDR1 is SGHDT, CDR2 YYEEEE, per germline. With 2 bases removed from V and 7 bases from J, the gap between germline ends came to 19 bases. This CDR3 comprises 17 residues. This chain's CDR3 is CASSLKTTAVENSPLHF. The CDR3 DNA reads TGTGCCAGCAGCTTAAAAACGACAGCTGTCGAGAATTCACCCCTCCACTTT.

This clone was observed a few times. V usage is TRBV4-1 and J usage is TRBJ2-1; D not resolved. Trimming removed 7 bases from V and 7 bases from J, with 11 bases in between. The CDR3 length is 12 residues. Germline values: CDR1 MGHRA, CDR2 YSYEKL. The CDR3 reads CASKGWENEQFF. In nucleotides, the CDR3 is TGCGCCAGCAAGGGTTGGGAAAATGAGCAGTTCTTC.

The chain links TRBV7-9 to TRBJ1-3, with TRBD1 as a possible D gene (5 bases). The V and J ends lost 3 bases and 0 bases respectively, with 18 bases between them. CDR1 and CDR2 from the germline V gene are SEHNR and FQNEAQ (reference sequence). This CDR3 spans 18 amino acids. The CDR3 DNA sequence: TGTGCCAGCAGCTTGGCCCAAGGGGCCGGCCTCTCTGGAAACACCATATATTTT. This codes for CASSLAQGAGLSGNTIYF.

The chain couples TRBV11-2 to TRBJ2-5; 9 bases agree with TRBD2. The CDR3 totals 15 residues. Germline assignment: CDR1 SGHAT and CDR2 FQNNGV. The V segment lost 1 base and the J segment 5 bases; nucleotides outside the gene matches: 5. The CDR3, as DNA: TGTGCCAGCAGCTTAGGGGGGACTAGCATGGAGACCCAGTACTTC. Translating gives CASSLGGTSMETQYF.

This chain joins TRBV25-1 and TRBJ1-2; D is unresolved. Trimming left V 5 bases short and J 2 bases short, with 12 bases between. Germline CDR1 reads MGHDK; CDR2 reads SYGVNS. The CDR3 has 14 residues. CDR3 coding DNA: TGTGCCAGCAGTAAGAACGGATTAAACTATGGCTACACCTTC. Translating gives CASSKNGLNYGYTF.

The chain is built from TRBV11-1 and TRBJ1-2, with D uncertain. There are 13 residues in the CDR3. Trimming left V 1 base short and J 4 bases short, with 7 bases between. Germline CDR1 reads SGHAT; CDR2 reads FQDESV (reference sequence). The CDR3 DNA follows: TGTGCCAGCAGCTTAGGGACCAGCTATGGCTACACCTTC. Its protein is CASSLGTSYGYTF.

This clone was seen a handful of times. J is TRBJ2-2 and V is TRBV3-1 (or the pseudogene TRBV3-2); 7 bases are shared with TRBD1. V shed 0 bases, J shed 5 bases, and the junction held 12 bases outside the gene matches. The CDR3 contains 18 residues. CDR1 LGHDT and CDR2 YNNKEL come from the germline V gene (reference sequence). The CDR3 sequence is CASSQDLVNRGGTGELFF. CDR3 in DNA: TGTGCCAGCAGCCAAGATCTGGTGAACAGGGGTGGAACCGGGGAGCTGTTTTTT.

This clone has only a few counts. DNA of the CDR3: TGTGCCAGCAGTCGGGGGCCCGGCTACACCTTC. Amino acid sequence: CASSRGPGYTF. The V gene is TRBV12-3 or TRBV12-4, the J gene TRBJ1-2; D perhaps matches TRBD1 (6 bases). V lost 5 bases and J 8 bases, leaving 9 bases between the germline ends. The CDR3 sequence is 11 residues long.

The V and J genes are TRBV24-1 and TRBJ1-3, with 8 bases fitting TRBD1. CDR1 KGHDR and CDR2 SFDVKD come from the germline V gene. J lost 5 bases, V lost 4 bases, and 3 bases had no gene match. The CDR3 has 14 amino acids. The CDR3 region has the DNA TGTGCCACCAGTGACCAGGGGGCTCGAAACACCATATATTTT. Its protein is CATSDQGARNTIYF.

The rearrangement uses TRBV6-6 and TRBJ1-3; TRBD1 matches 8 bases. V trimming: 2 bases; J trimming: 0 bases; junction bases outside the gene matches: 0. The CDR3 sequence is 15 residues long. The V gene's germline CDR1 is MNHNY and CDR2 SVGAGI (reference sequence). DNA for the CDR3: TGTGCCAGCAGTTACGGACAGGGCTCTGGAAACACCATATATTTT. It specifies CASSYGQGSGNTIYF.

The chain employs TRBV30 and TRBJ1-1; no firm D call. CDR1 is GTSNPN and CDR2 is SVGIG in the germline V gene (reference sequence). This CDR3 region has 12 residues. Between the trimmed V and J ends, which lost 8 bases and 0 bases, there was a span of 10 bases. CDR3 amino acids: CANGWMNTEAFF. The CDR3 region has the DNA TGTGCCAATGGCTGGATGAACACTGAAGCTTTCTTT.

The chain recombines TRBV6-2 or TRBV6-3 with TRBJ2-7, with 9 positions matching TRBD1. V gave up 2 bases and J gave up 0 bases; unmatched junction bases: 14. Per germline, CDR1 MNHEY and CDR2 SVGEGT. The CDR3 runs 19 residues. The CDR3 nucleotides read TGTGCCAGCAGTTACCGGAACTGGGGTAGGACAGGGGACTCCTACGAGCAGTACGTC. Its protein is CASSYRNWGRTGDSYEQYV.

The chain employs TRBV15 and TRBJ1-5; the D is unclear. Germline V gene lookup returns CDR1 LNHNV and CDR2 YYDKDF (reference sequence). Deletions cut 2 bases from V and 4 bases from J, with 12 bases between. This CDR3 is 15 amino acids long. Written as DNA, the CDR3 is TGTGCCACCAGCAGATCCGGACGGGGAAATCAGCCCCAGCATTTT. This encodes CATSRSGRGNQPQHF. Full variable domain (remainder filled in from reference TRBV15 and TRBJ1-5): DAMVIQNPRYQVTQFGKPVTLSCSQTLNHNVMYWYQQKSSQAPKLLFHYYDKDFNNEADTPDNFQSRRPNTSFCFLDIRSPGLGDTAMYLCATSRSGRGNQPQHFGDGTRLSIL.

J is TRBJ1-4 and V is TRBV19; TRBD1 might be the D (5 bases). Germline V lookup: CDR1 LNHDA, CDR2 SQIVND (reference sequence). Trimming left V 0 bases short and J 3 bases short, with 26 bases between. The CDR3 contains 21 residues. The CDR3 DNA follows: TGTGCCAGTAGTATAGAAGTCCTCACGTTTGGGCCGATGGGGGCTAATGAAAAACTGTTTTTT. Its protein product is CASSIEVLTFGPMGANEKLFF.

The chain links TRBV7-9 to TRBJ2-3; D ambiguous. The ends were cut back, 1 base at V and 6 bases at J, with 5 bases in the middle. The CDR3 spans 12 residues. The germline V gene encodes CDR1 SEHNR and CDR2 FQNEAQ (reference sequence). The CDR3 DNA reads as TGTGCCAGCAGCTTAGAAGGGGATACGCAGTATTTT. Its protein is CASSLEGDTQYF.